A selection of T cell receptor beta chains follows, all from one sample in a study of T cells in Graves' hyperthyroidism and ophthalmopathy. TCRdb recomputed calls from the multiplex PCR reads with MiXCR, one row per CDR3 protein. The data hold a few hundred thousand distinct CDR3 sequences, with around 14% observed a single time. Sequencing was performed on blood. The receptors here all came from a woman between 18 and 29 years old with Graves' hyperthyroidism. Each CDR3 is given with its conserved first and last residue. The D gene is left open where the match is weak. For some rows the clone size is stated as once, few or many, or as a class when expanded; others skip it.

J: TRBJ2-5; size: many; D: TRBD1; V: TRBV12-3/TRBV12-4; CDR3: CASSLEGQPQETQYF; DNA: TGTGCCAGCAGTTTAGAGGGACAGCCCCAAGAGACCCAGTACTTC
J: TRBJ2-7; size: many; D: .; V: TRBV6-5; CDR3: CASSYSLPGSRSYEQYF; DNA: TGTGCCAGCAGTTACTCTCTTCCGGGCTCTAGGTCGTACGAGCAGTACTTC
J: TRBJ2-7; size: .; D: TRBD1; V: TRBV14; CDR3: CASGQAVYEQYF; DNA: TGTGCCAGCGGACAGGCGGTCTACGAGCAGTACTTC
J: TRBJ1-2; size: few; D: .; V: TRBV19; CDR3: CASSIGGWAPYGYTF; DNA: TGTGCCAGTAGTATTGGGGGTTGGGCCCCTTATGGCTACACCTTC
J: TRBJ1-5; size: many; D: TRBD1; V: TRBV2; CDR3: CASRDRIGQPQHF; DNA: TGTGCCAGCAGGGACAGGATCGGGCAGCCCCAGCATTTT
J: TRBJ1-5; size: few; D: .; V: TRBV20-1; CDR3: CSAREQLNQPQHF; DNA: TGCAGTGCTAGGGAACAGCTGAATCAGCCCCAGCATTTT
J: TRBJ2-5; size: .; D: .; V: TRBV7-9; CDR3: CASSLVGGPGKTQYF; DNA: TGTGCCAGCAGCTTAGTAGGAGGGCCGGGAAAGACCCAGTACTTC
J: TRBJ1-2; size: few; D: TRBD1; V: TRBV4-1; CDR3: CASSADRASDGYTF; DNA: TGCGCCAGCAGCGCAGACAGGGCTTCGGATGGCTACACCTTC
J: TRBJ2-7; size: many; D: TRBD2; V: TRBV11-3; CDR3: CASSPGLAGGSYEQYF; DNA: TGTGCCAGCAGCCCGGGACTAGCGGGAGGATCCTACGAGCAGTACTTC
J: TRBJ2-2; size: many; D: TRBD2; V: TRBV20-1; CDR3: CSARRAGRASGTGELFF; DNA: TGCAGTGCTAGAAGGGCGGGGAGGGCCTCGGGTACCGGGGAGCTGTTTTTT
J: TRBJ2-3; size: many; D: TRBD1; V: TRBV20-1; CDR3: CSAWSGTGITDTQYF; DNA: TGCAGTGCTTGGTCCGGGACAGGGATCACAGATACGCAGTATTTT
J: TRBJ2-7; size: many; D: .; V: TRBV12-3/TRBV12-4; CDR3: CASSAGNYREGSYEQYF; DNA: TGTGCCAGCAGCGCGGGCAACTACAGGGAAGGGTCCTACGAGCAGTACTTC
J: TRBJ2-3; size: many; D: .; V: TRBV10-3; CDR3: CAISPDLTDTQYF; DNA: TGTGCCATCAGTCCCGACCTCACAGATACGCAGTATTTT
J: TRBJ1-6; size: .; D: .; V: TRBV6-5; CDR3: CASSYTINSPLHF; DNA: TGTGCCAGCAGTTACACGATTAATTCACCCCTCCACTTT
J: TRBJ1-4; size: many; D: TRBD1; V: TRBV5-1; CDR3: CASRRTGAGGGEKLFF; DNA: TGCGCCAGCAGACGAACAGGGGCTGGCGGAGGTGAAAAACTGTTTTTT
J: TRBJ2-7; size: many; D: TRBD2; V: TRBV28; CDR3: CASSPTGLAGGRGEQYF; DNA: TGTGCCAGCAGTCCAACGGGACTAGCGGGAGGGCGGGGGGAGCAGTACTTC
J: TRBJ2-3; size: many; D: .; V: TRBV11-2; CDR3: CASSLVLDTQYF; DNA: TGTGCCAGCAGCTTAGTGTTGGATACGCAGTATTTT
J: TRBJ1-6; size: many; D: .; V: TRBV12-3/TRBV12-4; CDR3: CASSPQGGEPNSPLHF; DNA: TGTGCCAGCAGTCCGCAGGGAGGGGAGCCAAATTCACCCCTCCACTTT
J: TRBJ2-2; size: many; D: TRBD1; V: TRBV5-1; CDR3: CASSLAGQTPGELFF; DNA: TGCGCCAGCAGCTTGGCGGGACAGACACCCGGGGAGCTGTTTTTT
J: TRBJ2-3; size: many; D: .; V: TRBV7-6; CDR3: CASSLTLGGSTDTQYF; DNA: TGTGCCAGCAGCCTGACTCTTGGAGGCAGCACAGATACGCAGTATTTT
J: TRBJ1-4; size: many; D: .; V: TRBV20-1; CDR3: CSAPRGDTTNEKLFF; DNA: TGCAGTGCCCCGAGGGGGGATACAACTAATGAAAAACTGTTTTTT
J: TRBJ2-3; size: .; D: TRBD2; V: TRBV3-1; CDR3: CASSPFSGNIQSDTQYF; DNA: TGTGCCAGCAGCCCCTTTAGCGGGAACATTCAGTCAGATACGCAGTATTTT
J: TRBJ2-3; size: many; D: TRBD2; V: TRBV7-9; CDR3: CASSRGLAGGPNTQYF; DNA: TGTGCCAGCAGCAGAGGACTAGCGGGAGGGCCGAACACGCAGTATTTT
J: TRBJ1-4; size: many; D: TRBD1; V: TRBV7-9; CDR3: CASSPWTGDEKLFF; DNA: TGTGCCAGCAGCCCCTGGACAGGGGATGAAAAACTGTTTTTT
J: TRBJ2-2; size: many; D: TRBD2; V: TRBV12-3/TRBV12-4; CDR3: CASSTLPSGRALGGTGELFF; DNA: TGTGCCAGCAGTACCCTTCCTAGCGGGAGGGCCCTCGGAGGAACCGGGGAGCTGTTTTTT
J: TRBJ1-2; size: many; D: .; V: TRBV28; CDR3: CASSFPTPGGYTF; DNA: TGTGCCAGCAGTTTCCCCACCCCAGGCGGCTACACCTTC
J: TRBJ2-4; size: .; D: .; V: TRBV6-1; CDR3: CASSEAARVLNIQYF; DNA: TGTGCCAGCAGTGAAGCTGCCAGGGTATTAAACATTCAGTACTTC
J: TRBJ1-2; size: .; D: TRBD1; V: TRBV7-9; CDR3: CASTGEANYGYTF; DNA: TGTGCCAGTACAGGGGAAGCTAACTATGGCTACACCTTC
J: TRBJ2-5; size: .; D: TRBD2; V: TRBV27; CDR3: CASSLSGTRGETQYF; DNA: TGTGCCAGCAGTTTAAGCGGGACCCGGGGCGAGACCCAGTACTTC
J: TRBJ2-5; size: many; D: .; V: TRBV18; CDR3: CASSPPGGSETQYF; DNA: TGTGCCAGCTCACCGCCGGGGGGCTCAGAGACCCAGTACTTC
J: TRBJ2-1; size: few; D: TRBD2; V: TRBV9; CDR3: CASSAPLAGGSYNEQFF; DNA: TGTGCCAGCAGCGCCCCTCTAGCGGGAGGGTCCTACAATGAGCAGTTCTTC
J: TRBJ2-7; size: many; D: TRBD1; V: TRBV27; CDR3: CARGPGQGHEQYF; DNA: TGTGCCAGGGGACCGGGACAGGGCCACGAGCAGTACTTC
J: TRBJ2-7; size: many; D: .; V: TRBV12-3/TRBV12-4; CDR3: CASSFVSLYEQYF; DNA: TGTGCCAGCAGTTTCGTCAGCCTTTACGAGCAGTACTTC
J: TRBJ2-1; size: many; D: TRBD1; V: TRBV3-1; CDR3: CASSHWGQGRGEQFF; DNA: TGTGCCAGCAGCCATTGGGGACAGGGAAGGGGTGAGCAGTTCTTC
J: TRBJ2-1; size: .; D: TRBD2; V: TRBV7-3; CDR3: CASSLDGGRYYNEQFF; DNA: TGTGCCAGCAGCTTAGACGGCGGGAGGTACTACAATGAGCAGTTCTTC
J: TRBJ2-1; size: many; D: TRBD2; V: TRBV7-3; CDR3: CASSLTSGGRGEQFF; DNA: TGTGCCAGCAGTTTGACTAGCGGGGGGCGGGGTGAGCAGTTCTTC
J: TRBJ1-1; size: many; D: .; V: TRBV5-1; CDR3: CASSFDRPDEAFF; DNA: TGCGCCAGCAGCTTTGACAGGCCAGATGAAGCTTTCTTT
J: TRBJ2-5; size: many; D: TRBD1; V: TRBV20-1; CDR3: CSARGQTGEETQYF; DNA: TGCAGTGCTAGAGGCCAGACAGGGGAAGAGACCCAGTACTTC
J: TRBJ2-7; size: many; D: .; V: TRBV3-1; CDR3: CASSQAGALNYEQYF; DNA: TGTGCCAGCAGCCAAGCGGGAGCCCTTAACTACGAGCAGTACTTC
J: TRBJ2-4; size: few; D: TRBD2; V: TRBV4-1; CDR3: CASSLLLALAGEVQYF; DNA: TGCGCCAGCAGCCTCCTTTTGGCACTAGCGGGCGAAGTTCAGTACTTC
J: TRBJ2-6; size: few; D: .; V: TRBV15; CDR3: CATSRVPTSSGANVLTF; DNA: TGTGCCACCAGCAGGGTCCCTACGAGCTCTGGGGCCAACGTCCTGACTTTC
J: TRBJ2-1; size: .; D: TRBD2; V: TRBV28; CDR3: CASSAGLRNEQFF; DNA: TGTGCCAGCAGTGCGGGACTACGCAATGAGCAGTTCTTC
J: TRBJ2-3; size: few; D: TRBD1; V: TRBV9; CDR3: CASSVGQGPDTQYF; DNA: TGTGCCAGCAGCGTAGGACAGGGGCCAGATACGCAGTATTTT
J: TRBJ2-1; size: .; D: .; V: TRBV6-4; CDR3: CASSDSAASEQFF; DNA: TGTGCCAGCAGTGACTCCGCAGCGTCCGAGCAGTTCTTC
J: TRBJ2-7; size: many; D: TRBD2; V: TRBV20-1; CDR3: CSARDLYSGKETYEQYF; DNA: TGCAGTGCTAGAGACCTCTATAGCGGGAAGGAGACCTACGAGCAGTACTTC
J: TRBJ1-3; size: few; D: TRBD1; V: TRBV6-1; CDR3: CASRNRGGRNTIYF; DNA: TGTGCCAGCAGAAACAGGGGCGGCCGAAACACCATATATTTT
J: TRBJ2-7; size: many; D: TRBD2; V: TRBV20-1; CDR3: CSARDGTSGYEQYF; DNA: TGCAGTGCTAGGGACGGGACTAGCGGCTACGAGCAGTACTTC
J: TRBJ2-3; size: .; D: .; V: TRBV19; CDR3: CASRPPGTDTQYF; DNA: TGTGCCAGCCGCCCGCCAGGCACAGATACGCAGTATTTT
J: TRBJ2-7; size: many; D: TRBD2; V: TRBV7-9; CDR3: CASSLGGLAGAPLTYEQYF; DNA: TGTGCCAGCAGCTTAGGGGGTCTAGCGGGAGCCCCCCTCACCTACGAGCAGTACTTC
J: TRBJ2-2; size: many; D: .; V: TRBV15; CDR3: CATSTGGYTGELFF; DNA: TGTGCCACCAGCACCGGAGGGTACACCGGGGAGCTGTTTTTT
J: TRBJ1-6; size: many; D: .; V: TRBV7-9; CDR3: CASSLGGDNYNSPLHF; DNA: TGTGCCAGCAGCTTAGGGGGGGACAACTATAATTCACCCCTCCACTTT
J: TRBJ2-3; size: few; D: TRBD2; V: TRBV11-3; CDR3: CASSPGLAVSGTQYF; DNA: TGTGCCAGCTCCCCGGGACTAGCGGTTTCGGGTACGCAGTATTTT
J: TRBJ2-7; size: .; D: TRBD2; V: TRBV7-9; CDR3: CASSRPSLAGGYEQYF; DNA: TGTGCCAGCAGTCGACCCTCACTAGCGGGGGGCTACGAGCAGTACTTC